This T cell receptor (beta chain) was identified during a study of T cells in localized non-small cell lung cancer. The assay was immunoSEQ multiplex PCR, and TCRdb's table has in-frame clones only and misses some. This table holds more than 30,000 clones, around 73% found once. Whole-study findings and limits: For the top 100 tumor clones, a median around 55 also appeared in adjacent lung. Tumor trailed uninvolved adjacent lung in T cell clonality, which peaked there.

CDR3 length equals 13 residues. Germline V gene lookup returns CDR1 SGHTA and CDR2 FQGNSA. V was pared by 5 bases and J by 6 bases, with 6 bases of the junction left unmatched. Notes on this clone: What it recognizes is unknown.

The specimen comprised peripheral blood, sampled before any cancer treatment. This chain links TRBV7-2 with TRBJ1-2; TRBD1 matches 7 bases. The receptor's source is a male donor at least 60 years old with stage II squamous cell lung carcinoma. CDR3 bases: TGTGCCAGCAGCCTAAGGACAGGCAATGGCTACACCTTC. Protein product: CASSLRTGNGYTF.